This T cell receptor (beta chain) was sequenced for a study of post-analysis software for immune sequencing data. Whole-study findings and limits: In patients, about 5 TRBV segments were more frequent than in controls, with TRBV5-6, TRBV5-1 and TRBV20-1 among them.

Tagging with unique molecular identifiers was a feature of the TCR beta cDNA libraries. TCRdb re-called the PCR reads with MiXCR, one entry per CDR3 protein. The table includes roughly 800,000 distinct CDR3 sequences, around 53% detected once. Worth noting for this clonotype: What it binds is unknown.

The germline V gene has CDR1 SGHRS and CDR2 YFSETQ. This CDR3 has 15 residues. The ends lost 2 bases at V and 4 bases at J; junction bases unmatched: 6. The chain combines TRBV5-1 with TRBJ1-1, with 9 bases fitting TRBD1. This sequence originates from a girl between 5 and 17 years old with multiple sclerosis. The sequenced material came from blood. CDR3 coding DNA: TGCGCCAGCAGCTTTCAACAGGGGGCGAGCACTGAAGCTTTCTTT. Residues: CASSFQQGASTEAFF. Filled out from reference TRBV5-1 and TRBJ1-1, the complete variable domain reads KAGVTQTPRYLIKTRGQQVTLSCSPISGHRSVSWYQQTPGQGLQFLFEYFSETQRNKGNFPGRFSGRQFSNSRSEMNVSTLELGDSALYLCASSFQQGASTEAFFGQGTRLTVV.